This is a list of T cell receptor beta chains from one sample in a study of blood T cells in healthy people across ages. TCRdb passed the 5' RACE reads through MiXCR, listing each CDR3 protein once. Of around 620,000 distinct CDR3 sequences in the sample, 25% to 30% were seen once. The sequenced material came from blood. The receptors shown here come from a woman between 70 and 85 years old in good health. The CDR3 runs from the conserved cysteine through the conserved F or W. D genes are given only for firm matches. Not every row has a clone size; where given, it reads once, few, many or a size class.

-	TRBV3-1	-	TRBJ1-6	TGTGCCAGCAGCCTTAAGGAGGTTGGGGGGTCACCCCTCCACTTT	CASSLKEVGGSPLHF
-	TRBV3-1	-	TRBJ1-1	TGTGCCAGCAGCTCGACATCCACTGAAGCTTTCTTT	CASSSTSTEAFF
-	TRBV12-3/TRBV12-4	-	TRBJ1-2	TGTGCCAGCAACCGGGGAGGCTGTGGCTACACCTTC	CASNRGGCGYTF
-	TRBV2	-	TRBJ1-4	TGTGCCAGCAGCCAGGACACGGAGGTGGAAAAACTGTTTTTT	CASSQDTEVEKLFF
TRBD2	TRBV12-5	-	TRBJ2-1	TGTGCTAGTGGTTTGGTATTGGGGCAGGGAGGGTACAATGAGCAGTTCTTC	CASGLVLGQGGYNEQFF
TRBD1	TRBV20-1	-	TRBJ1-6	TGCAGTGCACCCACAGGGGCGTATTCACCCCTCCACTTT	CSAPTGAYSPLHF
TRBD1	TRBV5-1	-	TRBJ1-4	TGCGCCAGCAGCTTGGCGGCAGGGGGCGAGGTTAATGAAAAACTGTTTTTT	CASSLAAGGEVNEKLFF
-	TRBV20-1	-	TRBJ2-7	TGCAGTGCCCCTGCTGGTCGGGGCTACGAGCAGTACTTC	CSAPAGRGYEQYF
-	TRBV12-3/TRBV12-4	-	TRBJ2-7	TGTGCCAGCAGTTCACTGGACAGACCCGACAAATACGAGCAGTACTTC	CASSSLDRPDKYEQYF
-	TRBV27	-	TRBJ2-4	TGTGCCAGCAGTTTAGCCCCCTCTAGGAATCTAGCCAAAAACATTCAGTACTTC	CASSLAPSRNLAKNIQYF
-	TRBV3-1	-	TRBJ1-1	TGTGCCGGCAGCCGCGGGCAGGGGATTGAAGCTTTCTTT	CAGSRGQGIEAFF
TRBD2	TRBV2	-	TRBJ2-5	TGTGCCAGCAGAGGGACTAGCGGGGGGCAGAAGACCCAGTACTTC	CASRGTSGGQKTQYF
TRBD2	TRBV3-1	-	TRBJ2-7	TGTGCCAGCAGCCAACTAGCGGGGGCCTACGAGCAGTACTTC	CASSQLAGAYEQYF
TRBD1	TRBV15	-	TRBJ2-5	TGTGCCACCAGCAGACCGACAGGGGGGCAAGAGACCCAGTACTTC	CATSRPTGGQETQYF
-	TRBV20-1	few	TRBJ2-5	TGCAGTGCTGGGGATAGAGAGACCCAGTACTTC	CSAGDRETQYF
-	TRBV5-1	-	TRBJ2-2	TGCGCCAGCAGCACCGACAGTTGCACCGGGGAGCTGTTTTTT	CASSTDSCTGELFF
-	TRBV4-1	-	TRBJ1-6	TGCGCCAGCAGCCAAGATCTGGATTTCTCCTATAATTCACCCCTCCACTTT	CASSQDLDFSYNSPLHF
-	TRBV27	-	TRBJ2-7	TGTGCCAGCAGTTTATCCTCATTTTCCTACGAGCAGTACTTC	CASSLSSFSYEQYF
-	TRBV7-2	-	TRBJ2-5	TGTGCCAGCAGTTCAAATGGACTACATCAAGAGACCCAGTACTTC	CASSSNGLHQETQYF
TRBD2	TRBV4-2	few	TRBJ2-1	TGTGCCAGCAGCCAAGCGGGGGGGAAGGGTGAGCAGTTCTTC	CASSQAGGKGEQFF
TRBD1	TRBV7-9	-	TRBJ2-1	TGTGCCAGCAGCTTAGGACAGGGGGTAGGGAATGAGCAGTTCTTC	CASSLGQGVGNEQFF
-	TRBV5-5	few	TRBJ1-6	TGTGCCAGCAGCTTCTTTAATTCACCCCTCCACTTT	CASSFFNSPLHF
TRBD1	TRBV5-1	few	TRBJ1-2	TGCGCCAGCAGCTTGGTCGGACAGGGGACGGTGGGCTACACCTTC	CASSLVGQGTVGYTF
TRBD1	TRBV11-2	few	TRBJ1-2	TGTGCCAGCAGCCGAAGGGGGACAGATGGCTACACCTTC	CASSRRGTDGYTF
-	TRBV11-1	few	TRBJ2-7	TGTGCCAGCAGCTTGGGCAGGGTCTACGAGCAGTACTTC	CASSLGRVYEQYF
-	TRBV7-2	few	TRBJ2-7	TGTGCCAGCAGCTTTCCCAGATCGTCCTACGAGCAGTACTTC	CASSFPRSSYEQYF
-	TRBV20-1	-	TRBJ2-5	TGCAGTGCGCCTAGAGGATCGGCCTCAGAGACCCAGTACTTC	CSAPRGSASETQYF
-	TRBV6-5	few	TRBJ2-5	TGTGCCAGCAGTTCAGGCGGGGCCGTGGGGACCCAGTACTTC	CASSSGGAVGTQYF
-	TRBV9	few	TRBJ1-3	TGTGCCAGCAGCCCCCCGGGGGGACCTGGAAGCACCATATATTTT	CASSPPGGPGSTIYF
TRBD1	TRBV20-1	-	TRBJ2-1	TGCAGTGCAACAGGACAGGGCCCCCTCAATGAGCAGTTCTTC	CSATGQGPLNEQFF
-	TRBV5-6	-	TRBJ1-6	TGTGCCAGCAGCTCGAGTCCAACCATCACGGTTTCACCCCTCCACTTT	CASSSSPTITVSPLHF
-	TRBV30	-	TRBJ2-5	TGTGCCTGGAGTGGTTTAGGGGGGAAGACCCAGTACTTC	CAWSGLGGKTQYF
-	TRBV5-1	few	TRBJ2-2	TGCGCCAGCAGCTTGGTCGGCGTAGGGGAGCTGTTTTTT	CASSLVGVGELFF
-	TRBV3-1	once	TRBJ1-2	TGTGCCAGCAGCCGACAGGCCACTAACTATGGCTACACCTTC	CASSRQATNYGYTF